The following is a TCR beta chain sequence with its context. What this receptor recognizes is not known. The sample holds no much larger clone one base away, and base qualities are not on file. The entry originates in a study of T cells in localized non-small cell lung cancer (dated by TCRdb to about 2020). In terms of the full investigation: The study examined T cell repertoires in 200 to 300 patients with early-stage NSCLC and compared tumors with uninvolved tumor-adjacent lungs. All 240 or so NSCLC patients in the cohort were treatment-naive and had localized lung tumors that were resected. The mean age of the NSCLC patients was under 70 years, with 130 or so men and around 100 women. The paper as a whole reports these results and caveats: Uninvolved tumor-adjacent lung showed the highest T cell clonality, higher than tumor, which suggests more focused antigenic responses in the uninvolved tumor-adjacent lung. Because multi-region tumor sequencing was not done, intratumor heterogeneity could not be ruled out. A median of 57 of the top 100 tumor clones turned up in the paired uninvolved adjacent lung, and 25 to 30 of those clones also ranked among the top 100 of that same adjacent lung. Because the study design was exploratory, TCR variables were selected using unadjusted p-values without false-discovery rate correction. Higher blood T cell density associated with longer overall survival, while higher adjacent-lung clonality associated with shorter survival.

At diagnosis, peripheral blood, uninvolved tumor-adjacent lung and tumor were collected and were preserved as a mix of fresh-frozen and FFPE material. For TCR repertoire profiling, blood samples were analyzed as peripheral blood mononuclear cells. V lost 6 bases and J lost 0 bases; the stretch between them is 11 bases long. Its CDR3 holds 14 amino acids, cysteine through phenylalanine. Just CDR3 DNA is preserved here, 42 bases in frame from base 1. The germline V gene encodes CDR1 MNHEY and CDR2 SMNVEV (reference sequence). TCR beta CDR3 regions were sequenced from DNA using the immunoSEQ Assay. In the authors' own workflow: To compute T cell density, TCR beta template counts were normalized to usable DNA, which was estimated by amplifying housekeeping genes. Richness was estimated using the preseqR package, with extrapolation to 400,000 templates for PBMC samples and to 120,000 templates for tissue samples. Clonality was taken to be one minus Pielou's evenness. Differential abundance testing on productive amino-acid clonotypes, with a minimum total count of 5 and an alpha of 0.1, was used to identify tissue-enriched TCRs. The Jaccard Index and the Morisita Overlap Index were used to measure repertoire overlap between compartments. GLIPH clustered TCR beta CDR3s with public tetramer-defined viral CDR3s; viral motifs required at least three viral sequences plus V-gene enrichment. This is the immuneACCESS table as TCRdb keeps it, with only in-frame sequences that have V and J called. A part of the clones is gone; compared with another copy, unresolved V genes explain less than half, and the rest is unexplained. The DNA was the basis for D and trimming; V, J and clone size are from that table. The sample yields 65,000 or so clones; approximately 80% were counted once. The ten top clones hold just over 4.5% of the sample.

The material was PBMCs, obtained before any cancer treatment. The clonotype comes from a man aged 40 to 70 with stage II lung adenocarcinoma. The receptor chain draws on TRBV27 and TRBJ1-1; no D gene is confidently identified. This receptor carries the CDR3 CASSLTEMNTEAFF. The sequence in DNA is TGTGCCAGCAGCCTTACCGAGATGAACACTGAAGCTTTCTTT.